This note documents a single TCR beta chain sequence. This sample was included in a study of immune evolution from preneoplasia to lung adenocarcinoma. CDR3 length equals 13 residues. The ends lost 0 bases at V and 13 bases at J; junction bases unmatched: 6. Germline lookup yields CDR1 SGHVS and CDR2 FNYEAQ. Generated by immunoSEQ multiplex PCR, the TCRdb table keeps only in-frame clones and is missing some. The profile shows around 7,900 clones, more than 70% of them singletons. Source material: FFPE adjacent normal lung tissue. The clonotype comes from a person in their 70s with lung adenocarcinoma. This chain connects TRBV7-6 to TRBJ2-1; TRBD1 agrees at 7 bases. CDR3 in amino acids: CASSLAVDRVQFF. In DNA form, the CDR3 reads TGTGCCAGCAGCTTAGCGGTAGACAGGGTACAGTTCTTC.